Below are 20 T cell receptor beta chains sequenced from a single sample in a study of regulatory T cells in long-lasting Graves disease. Time point meaning: persistent/refractory GD, antithyroid drugs over 5 years with positive TRAb. There was RNA extracted from PBMCs, and the TCR library was made from it. Arm-PCR of CDR3 regions and iRepertoire HTBI primers were used to build TCR beta libraries. Each CDR3 protein gets one entry after TCRdb re-called the multiplex PCR reads with MiXCR. The sample carries hundreds of thousands of distinct CDR3 sequences, less than 25% recorded once. This specimen consisted of peripheral blood mononuclear cells (PBMCs), obtained when the disease was refractory, from a patient treated with antithyroid drugs. The receptor source for this set is a female donor with Graves disease.

J is TRBJ2-5 and V is TRBV6-2 or TRBV6-3, with D uncertain. Trimming removed 2 bases from V and 0 bases from J, with 10 bases in between. Germline V gives CDR1 MNHEY, CDR2 SVGEGT. The CDR3 is 15 amino acids. CDR3 in amino acids: CASSYADGYQETQYF. The CDR3 region has the DNA TGTGCCAGCAGTTACGCGGACGGTTACCAAGAGACCCAGTACTTC.

V and J are TRBV18 and TRBJ2-2; 8 nucleotides agree with TRBD1. CDR1 and CDR2 (germline): KGHSH, LQKENI. The V and J ends lost 4 bases and 5 bases, in that order; junction bases with no gene match: 3. The CDR3 extends over 14 amino acids. The CDR3 loop reads CASSLNRGTGELFF. DNA for the CDR3: TGTGCCAGCTCACTGAACAGGGGGACCGGGGAGCTGTTTTTT.

The V call is TRBV7-8, the J call TRBJ2-7, with D perhaps TRBD1 or TRBD2 (5 bases each). The V and J ends lost 1 base and 2 bases respectively, with 12 bases between them. Looked up from germline, CDR1 is SGHVS and CDR2 is FQNEAQ. The length of the CDR3 is 15 residues. CDR3 in amino acids: CASSLGKGRAYEQYF. CDR3 bases: TGTGCCAGCAGCTTAGGAAAGGGGCGGGCCTACGAGCAGTACTTC.

This clonotype was seen repeatedly, ten times or more. The chain employs TRBV6-1 and TRBJ1-5, with D tentatively TRBD1 (6 bases). The V end was cut by 11 bases, the J end by 3 bases, with 23 bases between. Germline V gene data show CDR1 as MNHNS and CDR2 as SASEGT. This CDR3 is 16 amino acids long. CDR3: CALGEGRGGINQPQHF. CDR3 sequence (DNA): TGTGCCCTCGGCGAGGGCAGGGGTGGTATCAATCAGCCCCAGCATTTT.

J is TRBJ2-2 and V is TRBV6-2 or TRBV6-3; TRBD2 matches at 10 bases. The CDR3 spans 17 residues. V lost 5 bases, J lost 1 base, and 7 bases stayed unmatched. The germline gives CDR1 MNHEY, CDR2 SVGEGT. CDR3 nucleotides: TGTGCCAGCAGTGAGTCGGTAGCGGGAGGGAACACCGGGGAGCTGTTTTTT. As protein: CASSESVAGGNTGELFF.

The sample holds a few counts of this clonotype. The gene calls are TRBV28 and TRBJ2-1; 15 nucleotides line up with TRBD2. Looked up from germline, CDR1 is MDHEN and CDR2 is SYDVKM. The CDR3 runs to 16 residues. After removal of 5 bases from V and 6 bases from J, the junction contained 5 bases not matched to a gene. The CDR3 sequence: CASSLGLAGGPNEQFF. The CDR3 DNA reads TGTGCCAGCAGTCTGGGACTAGCGGGAGGCCCCAATGAGCAGTTCTTC.

This clonotype was seen a few times. The genes are TRBV7-9 and TRBJ2-4; D perhaps matches TRBD2 (5 bases). V was trimmed by 2 bases and J by 8 bases, leaving 13 bases between them. The germline CDR1 and CDR2 sequences are SEHNR and FQNEAQ (reference sequence). This CDR3 region has 14 residues. The CDR3 DNA is TGTGCCAGCAGCTTATCAAGAGGGTTTGACATTCAGTACTTC. Its protein is CASSLSRGFDIQYF.

The chain employs TRBV27 and TRBJ2-7; possibly TRBD1 for D (6 bases). CDR1 and CDR2 (germline): MNHEY, SMNVEV (reference sequence). The CDR3 extends over 14 amino acids. The V end was cut by 3 bases, the J end by 1 base, with 10 bases between. CDR3 in amino acids: CASSLKGQSYEQYF. In DNA form, the CDR3 reads TGTGCCAGCAGTTTGAAAGGACAGTCCTACGAGCAGTACTTC.

In nucleotides, the CDR3 is TGTGCCAGCAGCTTAGTGGGACAGGGCAACAATGAGCAGTTCTTC. This sequence encodes CASSLVGQGNNEQFF. The chain couples TRBV7-9 to TRBJ2-1; 9 bases align to TRBD1. The CDR3 consists of 15 residues. Trimming removed 1 base from V and 5 bases from J; junction bases left unmatched: 3. Germline-derived CDR1 and CDR2 are SEHNR and FQNEAQ (reference sequence).

In its sample, this clonotype was seen many times. The chain combines TRBV12-3 or TRBV12-4 with TRBJ1-5; TRBD1 matches at 7 bases. V was clipped by 4 bases and J by 5 bases; unmatched bases: 2. The length of the CDR3 is 13 residues. CDR3 protein: CASSSTGYQPQHF. In DNA, the CDR3 is TGTGCCAGCAGTTCGACAGGGTATCAGCCCCAGCATTTT.

At least ten counts were recorded for this clonotype. The junction departs from the called germline gene at one end, perhaps through a read error. The rearrangement joins TRBV11-2 to TRBJ2-7, with 9 positions matching TRBD2. CDR3 size: 15 residues. CDR1 and CDR2 (germline): SGHAT, FQNNGV. The CDR3 nucleotides read TGTGCCAGCAGCGTAGATATAGCGGGAGTTTACGAGCAGTACTTC. Protein product: CASSVDIAGVYEQYF.

This clonotype was counted ten times or more. The V and J genes are TRBV28 and TRBJ1-2; TRBD1 might be the D (5 bases). V lost 1 base and J 8 bases, leaving 11 bases between the germline ends. Germline V lookup: CDR1 MDHEN, CDR2 SYDVKM. The CDR3 covers 13 residues. The CDR3 here is CASSLLGADGYTF. CDR3 DNA: TGTGCCAGCAGTTTATTAGGGGCAGACGGCTACACCTTC.

This clonotype came up a few times. The rearrangement joins TRBV20-1 to TRBJ2-7; 9 bases are shared with TRBD1. This CDR3 has 16 amino acids. Germline V CDR1 and CDR2: DFQATT, SNEGSKA (reference sequence). After removal of 0 bases from V and 3 bases from J, the junction contained 9 bases not matched to a gene. CDR3 protein: CSARDLGTGIIYEQYF. CDR3 nucleotide sequence: TGCAGTGCTAGAGATCTGGGGACAGGGATAATCTACGAGCAGTACTTC.

The V gene is TRBV18, the J gene TRBJ1-2, with 7 positions matching TRBD1. The V gene's germline CDR1 is KGHSH and CDR2 LQKENI. The CDR3 is 18 residues long. Trimming removed 2 bases from V and 5 bases from J; junction bases left unmatched: 17. CDR3 bases: TGTGCCAGCTCACCAGAAGCACAGGGGACCCGAGGAAGTTATGGCTACACCTTC. It codes for CASSPEAQGTRGSYGYTF.

The rearrangement links TRBV6-2 or TRBV6-3 to TRBJ2-5, with 9 bases matching TRBD2. The better agreement between TRBJ2-1 and the DNA end casts doubt on the J call. This CDR3 region has 15 residues. CDR1 and CDR2 (germline): MNHEY, SVGEGT. CDR3 loop: CASSALAGRPNEQFF. The CDR3 nucleotides read TGTGCCAGCAGTGCGCTAGCGGGGAGGCCCAATGAGCAGTTCTTC.

This clonotype was seen a handful of times. This chain uses TRBV7-4 with TRBJ1-6; tentative D call: TRBD1 (6 bases). Per germline, CDR1 SGHVT and CDR2 SQSDAQ. This CDR3 has 15 residues. Trimming removed 1 base from V and 7 bases from J, with 11 bases in between. The CDR3 protein is CASSLVGGINSPLHF. The CDR3 DNA reads TGTGCCAGCAGCTTAGTAGGGGGAATCAATTCACCCCTCCACTTT. Using reference TRBV7-4 and TRBJ1-6 for the parts outside the CDR3, the full variable domain is GAGVSQSPRYKVAKRGRDVALRCDSISGHVTLYWYRQTLGQGSEVLTYSQSDAQRDKSGRPSGRFSAERPERSVSTLKIQRTEQGDSAVYLCASSLVGGINSPLHFGNGTRLTVT.

This clonotype was seen at least ten times. The chain has TRBV2 and TRBJ1-1, with D unresolved. The CDR3 covers 13 residues. CDR1 is SNHLY and CDR2 is FYNNEI in the germline V gene. Trimming took off 4 bases at V and 6 bases at J, with 12 bases between the two ends. The CDR3 DNA reads TGTGCCAGCAGTGGAGGAGGGAGCGCTGAAGCTTTCTTT. Its protein is CASSGGGSAEAFF.

This clonotype was observed a few times. The genes are TRBV20-1 and TRBJ1-2; weak D call: TRBD1 (6 bases). This CDR3 is built from 14 residues. V shed 5 bases and J shed 1 base, with 14 bases lying between them. In germline, CDR1 is DFQATT, CDR2 SNEGSKA (reference sequence). The CDR3 nucleotides read TGCAGTGCTCGGCCGGGACACCTTAACTATGGCTACACCTTC. Encoded protein: CSARPGHLNYGYTF.

There are many counts of this clonotype. The rearrangement links TRBV28 to TRBJ1-2; D is undetermined. CDR3 length: 13 amino acids. Trimming cost V 6 bases and J 8 bases, with 16 bases left between them. Looked up from germline, CDR1 is MDHEN and CDR2 is SYDVKM. The CDR3 nucleotides read TGTGCCAGCAGCGTAGATCCTTCCAGGGGCTACACCTTC. Its translation is CASSVDPSRGYTF.

This clonotype was observed a handful of times. The chain uses TRBV6-1 and TRBJ2-7; D is uncertain. The CDR3 length is 13 residues. The V gene lost 6 bases and the J gene lost 2 bases, with 11 bases spanning the gap. CDR1 and CDR2 (germline): MNHNS, SASEGT. CDR3 residues: CASRIENTYEQYF. The CDR3 DNA reads TGTGCCAGCAGGATCGAAAACACCTACGAGCAGTACTTC.